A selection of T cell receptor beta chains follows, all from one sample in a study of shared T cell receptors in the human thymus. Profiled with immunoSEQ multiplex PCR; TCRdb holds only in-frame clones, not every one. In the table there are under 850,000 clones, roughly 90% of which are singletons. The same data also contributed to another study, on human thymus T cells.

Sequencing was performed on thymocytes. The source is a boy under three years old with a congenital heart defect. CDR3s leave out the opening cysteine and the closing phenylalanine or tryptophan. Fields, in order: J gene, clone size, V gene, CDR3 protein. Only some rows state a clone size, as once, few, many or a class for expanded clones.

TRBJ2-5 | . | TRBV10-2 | ASSEFSPVETQY
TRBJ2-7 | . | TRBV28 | ASSSLKPSSGRPYEQY
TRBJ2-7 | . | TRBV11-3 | ASSGATLGGGGSYEQY
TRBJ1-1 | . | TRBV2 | ASSYLGQAARLEAF
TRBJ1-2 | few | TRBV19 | ASIKEASGYGYT
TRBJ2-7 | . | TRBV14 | ASSQDRGPYEQY
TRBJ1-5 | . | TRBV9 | ASSPFGGDQPQH
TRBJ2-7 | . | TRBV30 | AWSASGTSGQPAFYEQY
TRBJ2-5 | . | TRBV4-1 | ASSQEGPTSGSPSYQETQY
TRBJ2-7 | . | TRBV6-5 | ASSYDGTSGAYEQY
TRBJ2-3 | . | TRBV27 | ASSLAGLAYSTDTQY
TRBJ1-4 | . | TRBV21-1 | ARSKTGTGEANEKLF
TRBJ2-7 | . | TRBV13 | ASSLGRRREGNEQY
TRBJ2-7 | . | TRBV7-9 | ASSLRDRGVYEQY
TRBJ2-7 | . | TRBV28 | ASSFTASGQERSYEQY
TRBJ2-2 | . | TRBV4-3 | ASSQLAGGPFGELF
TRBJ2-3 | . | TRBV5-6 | ASRRTAGGQDTQY
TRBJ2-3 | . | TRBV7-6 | ASSPTSGRRTDTQY
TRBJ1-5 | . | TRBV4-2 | ASSQDPGLISNQPQH
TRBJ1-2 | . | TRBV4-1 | ASSQVGQGIGYT
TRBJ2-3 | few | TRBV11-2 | ASSPPLASTDTQY
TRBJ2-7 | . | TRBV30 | AWSYFGPDPDRSHSYEQY
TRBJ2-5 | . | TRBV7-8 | ASSLRGTGPTETQY
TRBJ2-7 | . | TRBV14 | ASSYRDRDVAHEQY
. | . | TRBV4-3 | ASSHRRVQTRDHEQY
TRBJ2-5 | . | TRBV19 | ATGTTQETQY
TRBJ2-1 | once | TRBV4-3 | ASSREAGLAGYSEQF
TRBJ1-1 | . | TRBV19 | ASSLRDRQTEAF
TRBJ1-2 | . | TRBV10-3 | AIVGTGGHGYT
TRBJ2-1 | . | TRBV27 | ASSLKSRTSGYSSYNEQF
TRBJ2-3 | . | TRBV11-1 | ASSLCGRRTDTQY
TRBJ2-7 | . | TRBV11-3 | ASSLDAYRVDEQY
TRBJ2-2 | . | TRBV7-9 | ASSQGVRANTGELF
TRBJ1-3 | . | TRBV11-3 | ASSCRQGQSGNTIY
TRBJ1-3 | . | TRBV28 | ASSLSGGTGNTIY
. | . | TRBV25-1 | ASSSRTSFSLEQY
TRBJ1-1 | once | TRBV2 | ASSEKRGYGEAF
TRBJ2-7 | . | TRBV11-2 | ASSAERRSGNSYLYEQY
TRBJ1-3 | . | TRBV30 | ASSRYSGNTIY
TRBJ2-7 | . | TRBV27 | ASSLGSGGAWY
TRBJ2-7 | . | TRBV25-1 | ASRGPGLAGDEQY
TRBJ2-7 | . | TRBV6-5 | ASSYSGEGQSYEQY
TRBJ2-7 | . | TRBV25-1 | ASSGGLAGNYEQY
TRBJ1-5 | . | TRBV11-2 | ASSGGTSPQTH
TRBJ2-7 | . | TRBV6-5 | ASSHRGRNEQY
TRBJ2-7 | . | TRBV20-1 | SAGTGI
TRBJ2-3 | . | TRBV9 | ASSVECTAATDTQY
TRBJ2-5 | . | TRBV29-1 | SVGGGWREKEETQY
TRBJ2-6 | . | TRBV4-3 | ASSQQGGANVLT
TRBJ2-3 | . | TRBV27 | ASGGGREGPDTQY
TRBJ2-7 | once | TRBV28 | ASSWGTSGVLEQY
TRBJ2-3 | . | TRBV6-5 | ASSSQGDLGDTQY
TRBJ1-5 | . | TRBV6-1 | ASSGDRGDNQPQH
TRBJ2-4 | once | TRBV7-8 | ASSKRLAGGSNIQY